This T cell receptor (beta chain) was obtained from a study of Tregs in tolerant kidney transplant recipients. Study summary: Related graft donors supplied nonmyeloablative bone marrow transplants, and mixed chimerism was transient. Findings and caveats of the study: The most relevant donor-specific Treg TCRbeta repertoire apparently came from expansion with activated donor B cells. Changing PCR primers prevented nucleotide comparison between some patients' samples.

The germline V gene has CDR1 SGHAT and CDR2 FQNNGV. This CDR3 has 15 residues. V lost 2 bases to trimming and J lost 9 bases; unmatched junction nucleotides: 10. Profiling relied on immunoSEQ multiplex PCR, and the TCRdb table lists in-frame clones only, not all of them. The table includes 110,000 or so clones, 85% to 90% detected once. Of note for this clone: Its specificity is unknown.

The sequencing here drew on CD4+ T cells from blood, taken before the transplant. This TCR was recovered from a human donor who received a combined kidney and bone marrow transplant. V is TRBV11-2 and J is TRBJ2-4; TRBD2 agrees at 7 bases. The CDR3 region has the DNA TGTGCCAGCAGCTTACGCTCCGATTCGGGGGGCATTCAGTACTTC. Amino acid sequence: CASSLRSDSGGIQYF.